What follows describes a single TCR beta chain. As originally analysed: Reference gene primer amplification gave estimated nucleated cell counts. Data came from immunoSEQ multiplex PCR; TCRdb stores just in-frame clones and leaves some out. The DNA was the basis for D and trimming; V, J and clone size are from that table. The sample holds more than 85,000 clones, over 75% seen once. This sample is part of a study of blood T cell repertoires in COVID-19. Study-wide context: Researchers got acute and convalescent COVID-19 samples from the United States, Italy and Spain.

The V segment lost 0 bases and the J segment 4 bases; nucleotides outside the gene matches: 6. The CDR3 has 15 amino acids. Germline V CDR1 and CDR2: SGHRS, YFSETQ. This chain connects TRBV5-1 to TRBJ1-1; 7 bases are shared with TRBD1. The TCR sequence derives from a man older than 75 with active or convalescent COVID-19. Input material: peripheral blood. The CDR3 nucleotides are TGCGCCAGCAGCTTGGCCGTCGGACAGGTCACTGAAGCTTTCTTT. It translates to CASSLAVGQVTEAFF.